This T cell receptor (beta chain) is from a study of cytomegalovirus exposure and HLA in healthy donors (dated by TCRdb to about 2017). General notes on the study: The roughly 700 repertoires of the first cohort and the 95 to 150 validation repertoires were produced on the same platform, according to a later analysis. The aim of the study was to test whether cataloging public T cell receptors could identify signatures of past pathogen exposure. Besides the first cohort of under 700 subjects, a separate validation cohort made up of 120 different subjects was used. The study combined high-throughput TCR immunosequencing, statistical association of individual TCRs with disease status, and machine learning to predict cytomegalovirus infection status. Points the paper makes about the study in general: Most TCR sequences were observed very rarely across donors, whereas some public TCRs were present in many individuals. A later analysis had no HLA typing for the validation cohort, so co-occurrence there was scored across all 110 or so repertoires. The classifier was reported to diagnose cytomegalovirus status with high specificity and sensitivity in both the original cohort and the validation cohort. The study listed 150 to 200 TCR beta chains as associated with cytomegalovirus. Of the cluster scores, 90% to 95% were above 0 in a later analysis, which found that TCRs clustered in the first cohort also tended to co-occur in the 95 to 150 validation repertoires. The authors suggested that the approach could potentially be generalized to other disease states and immunological phenotypes. In vitro tests confirmed that a few of the cytomegalovirus-associated TCR beta chains recognize cytomegalovirus antigens.

Library preparation used the immunoSEQ multiplex PCR assay. Regarding the original processing steps: A statistical classification framework was built for diagnosing cytomegalovirus status from the catalog of TCR beta chain sequences. The source is immuneACCESS, and TCRdb retained only in-frame sequences with V and J called. Part of the clones is not carried over; for the studies checked, unresolved V genes explain less than half of this, and the remainder is unexplained. From that table come the V and J calls and clone size; the DNA was used to work out D and trimming. The sample table contains more than 95,000 clones; only one count was recorded for about 82% of them. Of the sample, over 4% falls within the top ten clones. Regarding this clone: Its antigen target is currently unknown. Base quality data are lacking; no much larger clone is found one base away.

The donors were included in the validation cohort of over a hundred subjects, a group kept apart from the roughly 610-subject first cohort. CDR1 SNHLY and CDR2 FYNNEI were looked up in the germline V gene. Taken from cysteine to phenylalanine, the CDR3 has 15 residues. Only the CDR3 region is kept as DNA, spanning 45 bases read in frame from base 1. V is clipped by 1 base and J by 4 bases, and the sequence between their germline boundaries is 13 bases long. Sequencing used PBMCs. This receptor chain uses TRBV2 and TRBJ1-1; the D segment could be TRBD1, given 6 matching bases. This clonotype originated in a man between 18 and 35 years old in good health and CMV-seronegative. The CDR3 here reads CASSEVAGDPTEAFF. In nucleotides, the sequence is TGTGCCAGCAGTGAAGTTGCAGGGGACCCCACTGAAGCTTTCTTT.